These T cell receptor beta chains were read from a single sample in a study of regulatory T cells in long-lasting Graves disease. One entry per CDR3 protein results from TCRdb running MiXCR on the multiplex PCR reads. The sample records 650,000 to 850,000 distinct CDR3 sequences, 30% being singletons. The starting material was peripheral blood mononuclear cells (PBMCs), obtained when the disease was refractory, from a patient treated with antithyroid drugs. The receptor set was obtained from a female donor with Graves disease. Both conserved end residues are part of each CDR3. The D gene is left open where the match is weak. Size values are once, few and many counts, or a class for expanded clones, and some rows have none.

v_call,j_call,clone_size,d_call,cdr3_aa,cdr3_nt
TRBV19,TRBJ1-5,NA,TRBD1,CASSILAGQGNQPQHF,TGTGCCAGTAGTATTCTCGCGGGACAGGGGAATCAGCCCCAGCATTTT
TRBV5-6,TRBJ1-1,few,NA,CASATQGFTEAFF,TGTGCCAGCGCAACTCAGGGATTCACTGAAGCTTTCTTT
TRBV2,TRBJ1-5,many,NA,CASSEAVGNQPQHF,TGTGCCAGCAGTGAAGCTGTCGGGAATCAGCCCCAGCATTTT
TRBV24-1,TRBJ1-2,NA,TRBD1,CATSPTGQGDYGYTF,TGTGCCACCAGCCCAACGGGACAGGGCGACTATGGCTACACCTTC
TRBV7-3,TRBJ1-1,NA,NA,CASSLTTGLTEAFF,TGTGCCAGCAGCTTAACCACAGGGCTCACTGAAGCTTTCTTT
TRBV27,TRBJ1-2,few,NA,CASSLTPRDGTNYGYTF,TGTGCCAGCAGTTTAACCCCCCGGGACGGGACTAACTATGGCTACACCTTC
TRBV20-1,TRBJ2-5,NA,NA,CSAGGEARETQYF,TGCAGTGCCGGGGGAGAGGCACGGGAGACCCAGTACTTC
TRBV12-3/TRBV12-4,TRBJ2-7,many,TRBD1,CASSLTGTGPYEQYF,TGTGCCAGCAGTTTGACCGGGACAGGACCCTACGAGCAGTACTTC
TRBV7-3,TRBJ1-1,NA,TRBD1,CASSLDPGGRTEAFF,TGTGCCAGCAGCTTAGATCCAGGGGGGAGGACTGAAGCTTTCTTT
TRBV11-1,TRBJ1-2,many,NA,CASRDSGGYGYTF,TGTGCCAGCAGGGACAGCGGAGGCTATGGCTACACCTTC
TRBV7-2,TRBJ1-1,NA,NA,CASSLFGRVNTEAFF,TGTGCCAGCAGCTTATTCGGCAGGGTGAACACTGAAGCTTTCTTT
TRBV27,TRBJ2-7,few,TRBD1,CASSSAGTGFYEQYF,TGTGCCAGCAGTTCCGCCGGGACAGGGTTCTACGAGCAGTACTTC
TRBV5-1,TRBJ2-3,NA,NA,CASSSTPASTDTQYF,TGCGCCAGCAGCTCCACGCCGGCTAGCACAGATACGCAGTATTTT
TRBV30,TRBJ1-2,NA,NA,CAWSVPRAGHYGYTF,TGTGCCTGGAGTGTACCCCGGGCAGGGCACTATGGCTACACCTTC
TRBV5-5,TRBJ1-1,few,NA,CASRVAGVVEAFF,TGTGCCAGCAGGGTTGCGGGAGTGGTTGAAGCTTTCTTT
TRBV5-1,TRBJ2-5,few,TRBD1,CASSVDRGRAGTQYF,TGCGCCAGCAGCGTGGACAGGGGGCGAGCTGGGACCCAGTACTTC
TRBV19,TRBJ1-1,few,NA,CASSKVAGTNTEAFF,TGTGCCAGTAGTAAGGTTGCCGGGACGAACACTGAAGCTTTCTTT